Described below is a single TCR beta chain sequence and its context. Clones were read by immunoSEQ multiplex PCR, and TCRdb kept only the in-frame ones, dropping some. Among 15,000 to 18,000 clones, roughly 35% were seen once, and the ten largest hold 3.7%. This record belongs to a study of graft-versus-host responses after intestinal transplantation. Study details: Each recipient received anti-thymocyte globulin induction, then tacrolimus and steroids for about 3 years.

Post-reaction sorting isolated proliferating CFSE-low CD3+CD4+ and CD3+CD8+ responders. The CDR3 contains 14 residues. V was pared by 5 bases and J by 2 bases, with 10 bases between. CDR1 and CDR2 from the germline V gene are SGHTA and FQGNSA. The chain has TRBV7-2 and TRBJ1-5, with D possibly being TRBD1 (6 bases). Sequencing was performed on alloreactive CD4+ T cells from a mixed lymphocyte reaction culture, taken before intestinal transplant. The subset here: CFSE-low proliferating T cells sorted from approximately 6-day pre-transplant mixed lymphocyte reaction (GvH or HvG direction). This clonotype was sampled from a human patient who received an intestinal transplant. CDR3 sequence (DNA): TGTGCCAGCAGCCCCCGACAGGGCAATCAGCCCCAGCATTTT. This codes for CASSPRQGNQPQHF.